The 13 T cell receptor beta chains listed next were all sequenced from one sample in a study of CD8+ T cells in alopecia areata. Extraction of RNA preceded its reverse transcription into cDNA, which served as the sequencing template. Clones were sequenced by immunoSEQ multiplex PCR, and TCRdb holds only the in-frame ones, with some missing. The data show 250,000 or so clones, with none appearing a single time. Sorting of pooled cutaneous lymph node cells used CD4, CD8alpha, NKG2D, NKG2ACE and other markers. The specimen was CD4+ T cells sorted from a lymph node. These receptors originate from a C3H/HeJ mouse with alopecia areata. Mouse strain MHC haplotype: H2-k.

With regard to this clone: Genes here carry mouse names. The read ends 4 residues shy of where the CDR3 ends; the end is completed using the germline J gene. The chain joins TRBV13-1 to TRBJ2-4; the D gene is possibly TRBD2 (6 bases). There are 12 residues in the CDR3. CDR1 and CDR2 (germline): NSHNY, SYGAGN. The sequenced CDR3 bases are TGTGCCAGCAGTGAGGGACTTAAC. This codes for CASSEGLN. The CDR3 in its entirety is CASSEGLNTLYF.

This clone has a handful of counts. This sequence may be a read error, since a much larger clone differs from it by one base. Gene names refer to mouse genes. The CDR3 end lies 4 residues beyond the end of the read and is filled in from the germline J gene. Other nucleotide sequences from this sample produce the same CDR3. The chain is built from TRBV19 and TRBJ2-7; the match to TRBD2 covers 11 bases. The germline V gene encodes CDR1 FNHDT and CDR2 SITEND (reference sequence). The CDR3 is 13 amino acids. CDR3 DNA, as far as it was read: TGTGCCAGCAGTAGGACTGGGGGGTAT. This gives the protein CASSRTGGY. The complete CDR3 sequence is CASSRTGGYEQYF.

This clone was observed many times. Mouse germline and gene names are used. The CDR3 end falls 4 residues outside the read, so it is completed with the germline J gene. The sample has other DNA sequences that encode this CDR3 too. The chain recombines TRBV19 with TRBJ1-1; 8 bases fit TRBD1. Germline values: CDR1 FNHDT, CDR2 SITEND (reference sequence). The CDR3 is 14 residues long. V trimming: 1 base; J trimming: 4 bases; junction bases outside the gene matches: 3. CDR3 in amino acids: CASSIQGAGTEVFF. CDR3 DNA, as far as it was read: TGTGCCAGCAGTATACAGGGGGCAGGCACA.

In this sample, this clone turned up many times. A much larger clone lies one base from this, so it may be a read error. These gene names are mouse names. The read comes to an end 3 residues before the CDR3 does, leaving the germline J gene to fill in the end. The same CDR3 arises from other DNA sequences in this sample as well. V usage is TRBV19 and J usage is TRBJ1-6; 8 positions match TRBD1. TRBJ1-6 falls under the ORF class, with uncertain function. The CDR3 runs to 13 residues. With 5 bases clipped from V and 6 bases from J, the junction kept 1 base outside the gene matches. Germline-derived CDR1 and CDR2 are FNHDT and SITEND (reference sequence). CDR3 amino acids: CASRDRVNSPLYF. The part of the CDR3 DNA that was read is TGTGCCAGCAGGGACAGGGTTAATTCGCCC.

In its sample, this clone was seen a few times. Genes here carry mouse names. The CDR3 extends 4 residues past the end of the read, so its final part is completed from the germline J gene. The chain combines TRBV13-3 with TRBJ1-2; 9 bases line up with TRBD1. Germline CDR1 reads NNHDY; CDR2 reads SYVADS. V trimming: 4 bases; J trimming: 4 bases; junction bases outside the gene matches: 5. The CDR3 contains 14 residues. CDR3 bases read: TGTGCCAGCAGTTCCGGGACAGGGACCTCC. Protein product: CASSSGTGTS. The entire CDR3 reads CASSSGTGTSDYTF.

This clone was observed a few times. The genes are named according to mouse. Read data end 4 residues before the CDR3 end; the end is taken from the germline J gene. Other nucleotide sequences in the sample specify the same CDR3. This chain uses TRBV13-1 with TRBJ2-5, with 11 bases fitting TRBD2. This CDR3 has 15 residues. CDR1 NSHNY and CDR2 SYGAGN come from the germline V gene. Trimming at V came to 5 bases and at J to 2 bases, leaving 4 bases not matched to a gene. The sequenced part of the CDR3 DNA is TGTGCCAGCAGCGGGACTGGGGGTGGCCAAGAC. Translated: CASSGTGGGQD. The whole CDR3 protein reads CASSGTGGGQDTQYF.

A remark on this clone: Any gene name here is a mouse gene name. Read sequence stops 4 residues before the CDR3 end, and the germline J gene provides the missing end. Other nucleotide sequences in the sample specify the same CDR3. The chain recombines TRBV5 with TRBJ2-1, with 7 bases identical to TRBD2. Losses at the gene ends were 0 bases for V and 1 base for J; bases not matched to a gene: 3. The CDR3 spans 16 residues. CDR1 is LGHNA, CDR2 YNLKQL, per germline (reference sequence). CDR3 DNA (partial): TGTGCCAGCAGCCAAGATCCGGGGGGGAACTATGCT. Protein sequence: CASSQDPGGNYA. From start to end, the CDR3 is CASSQDPGGNYAEQFF.

To note about this clone: Mouse gene names apply. The CDR3 end falls 4 residues outside the read, so it is completed with the germline J gene. The chain employs TRBV19 and TRBJ2-3, with a tentative D call TRBD1 (5 bases). This CDR3 has 13 residues. CDR1 and CDR2 from the germline V gene are FNHDT and SITEND (reference sequence). The germline V and J ends were trimmed by 7 bases and 4 bases, with 13 bases remaining between them. The CDR3 spells CASRTKKTETLYF. CDR3 DNA (partial): TGTGCCAGCCGGACAAAAAAAACAGAA.

On this clone: Genes here carry mouse names. The read ends 4 residues early relative to the CDR3; the germline J gene fills the gap. The V gene is TRBV1, the J gene TRBJ2-7; D remains unclear. This CDR3 contains 12 residues. V lost 3 bases and J lost 0, with 3 bases in between. Germline V gene data show CDR1 as NSQYPW and CDR2 as LRSPGD (reference sequence). The CDR3 DNA, read in part, is TGCACCTGCAGTGCCTACTCCTAT. It translates to CTCSAYSY. In full, the CDR3 reads CTCSAYSYEQYF.

Regarding this clone: Mouse germline and gene names are used. Incomplete CDR3 DNA: TGTGCCAGCAGTATGCGGACAGGGTCCAACTATGCT. It translates to CASSMRTGSNYA. The whole CDR3 region reads CASSMRTGSNYAEQFF. The J gene is TRBJ2-1, the V gene TRBV19; 8 nucleotides align to TRBD1. The read ends 4 residues shy of where the CDR3 ends; the end is completed using the germline J gene. The CDR3 is made up of 16 amino acids. With 2 bases clipped from V and 1 base from J, the junction kept 5 bases outside the gene matches. The germline V gene encodes CDR1 FNHDT and CDR2 SITEND (reference sequence).

Concerning this clone itself: Gene names and germline match the mouse. The CDR3 end falls 4 residues outside the read, so it is completed with the germline J gene. The chain links TRBV1 to TRBJ1-1; tentatively, D is TRBD1 (5 bases). CDR3 size: 12 residues. The germline V gene encodes CDR1 NSQYPW and CDR2 LRSPGD (reference sequence). CDR3 loop: CTCSASRAEVFF. The sequenced CDR3 bases are TGCACCTGCAGTGCCTCCAGGGCA.

On this clone itself: Each gene name is a mouse one. CDR3: CTCSARTSNTGQLYF. Incomplete CDR3 DNA: TGCACCTGCAGTGCCCGGACTTCAAACACCGGG. The V call is TRBV1, the J call TRBJ2-2, with TRBD2 as a possible D gene (5 bases). The CDR3 end lies 4 residues beyond the end of the read and is filled in from the germline J gene. V was trimmed by 3 bases and J by 0 bases, leaving 8 bases between them. This CDR3 has 15 amino acids. CDR1 and CDR2 (germline): NSQYPW, LRSPGD (reference sequence). The variable domain in full, with the rest retrieved from reference TRBV1 and TRBJ2-2, is VTLLEQNPRWRLVPRGQAVNLRCILKNSQYPWMSWYQQDLQKQLQWLFTLRSPGDKEVKSLPGADYLATRVTDTELRLQVANMSQGRTLYCTCSARTSNTGQLYFGEGSKLTVL.

Worth noting for this clone: Gene and germline names: mouse. The CDR3 is cut off 4 residues early in the read; its end comes from the germline J gene. The V and J genes are TRBV17 and TRBJ2-4, with TRBD2 matching 11 bases. The V segment lost 0 bases and the J segment 0 bases; nucleotides outside the gene matches: 5. Germline V gene lookup returns CDR1 MNHDT and CDR2 YYDKIL. This CDR3 is 18 amino acids long. The CDR3 sequence: CASSRDRTGGTSQNTLYF. Incomplete CDR3 DNA: TGTGCTAGCAGTAGAGATCGGACTGGGGGGACTAGTCAAAAC. The entire variable domain, with the rest obtained from reference TRBV17 and TRBJ2-4, is as follows: DTTVKQNPRYKLARVGKPVNLICSQTMNHDTMYWYQKKPNQAPKLLLFYYDKILNREADTFEKFQSSRPNNSFCSLYIGSAGLEYSAMYLCASSRDRTGGTSQNTLYFGAGTRLSVL.